The next 11 T cell receptor beta chains were all read from a single sample in a study of cytomegalovirus exposure and HLA in healthy donors. 60 Vbeta and 13 Jbeta primers were used in PCR. The repertoire was sequenced with immunoSEQ multiplex PCR; TCRdb's copy has only in-frame clones and lacks some. The sample has around 140,000 clones; 75% to 85% are singletons. Input material: PBMCs. The receptors were gathered from a woman in her thirties or forties in good health and CMV-seropositive.

The chain carries TRBV27 and TRBJ2-1, with TRBD2 identical over 9 bases. J gave up 3 bases and V 7 bases, and 10 bases lay outside the gene matches. The CDR3 consists of 16 residues. The germline gives CDR1 MNHEY, CDR2 SMNVEV (reference sequence). The CDR3 bases are TGTGCCAGCACCTCTCCCCTAGCGGGGATCTACAATGAGCAGTTCTTC. Its translation is CASTSPLAGIYNEQFF.

This clone was observed a few times. This chain connects TRBV4-1 to TRBJ1-4; D is uncertain. The V end was cut by 1 base, the J end by 3 bases, with 12 bases between. The CDR3 covers 16 residues. The germline V gene has CDR1 MGHRA and CDR2 YSYEKL. The CDR3 DNA is TGCGCCAGCAGCCAAGTCTACACAGACCCTAATGAAAAACTGTTTTTT. It is translated as CASSQVYTDPNEKLFF.

This clone was detected once. The chain couples TRBV7-2 to TRBJ1-1; D gene uncertain. Trimming pared 1 base from V and 1 base from J, leaving 7 bases between. CDR3 length equals 14 residues. Germline V lookup: CDR1 SGHTA, CDR2 FQGNSA. The CDR3 DNA follows: TGTGCCAGCAGCTTAGACGTTAGGAACACTGAAGCTTTCTTT. The encoded protein is CASSLDVRNTEAFF.

The chain couples TRBV14 to TRBJ2-1; 11 bases line up with TRBD2. V lost 3 bases, J lost 6 bases, and 7 bases stayed unmatched. The V gene's germline CDR1 is SGHDN and CDR2 FVKESK. The CDR3 is made up of 16 amino acids. The CDR3, as DNA: TGTGCCAGCAGCCAGTTAGCGGGAGGGAAACTCAATGAGCAGTTCTTC. Translation: CASSQLAGGKLNEQFF.

The chain employs TRBV7-2 and TRBJ2-1; 15 positions match TRBD2. Germline CDR1 reads SGHTA; CDR2 reads FQGNSA. The CDR3 runs to 15 residues. With V trimmed by 4 bases and J by 6 bases, 1 base remained unmatched. The CDR3 DNA is TGTGCCAGCAGCTCGGGACTAGCGGGAGGCAATGAGCAGTTCTTC. Residues: CASSSGLAGGNEQFF.

This clone was detected a few times. The V gene is TRBV5-5, the J gene TRBJ1-2; D is perhaps TRBD1 (5 bases). Per germline, CDR1 SGHKS and CDR2 YYEKEE (reference sequence). V lost 3 bases, J lost 6 bases, and 12 bases lay in between. The CDR3 spans 13 residues. CDR3 loop: CASSSAGNNGYTF. DNA for the CDR3: TGTGCCAGCAGCTCTGCAGGGAACAATGGCTACACCTTC. Drawing the rest from reference TRBV5-5 and TRBJ1-2, the complete variable domain is DAGVTQSPTHLIKTRGQQVTLRCSPISGHKSVSWYQQVLGQGPQFIFQYYEKEERGRGNFPDRFSARQFPNYSSELNVNALLLGDSALYLCASSSAGNNGYTFGSGTRLTVV.

The genes are TRBV19 and TRBJ1-2; TRBD1 agrees at 9 bases. The CDR3 is 15 residues long. Germline V gene sequence: CDR1 LNHDA, CDR2 SQIVND (reference sequence). V was pared by 2 bases and J by 3 bases, with 4 bases of the junction left unmatched. DNA of the CDR3: TGTGCCAGTAGTATATGGGACAGGGTAGACTATGGCTACACCTTC. Translation: CASSIWDRVDYGYTF.

A few counts support this clone. The chain's CDR3 is CASSQTGGPSNQPQHF. The DNA for the CDR3 is TGCGCCAGCAGCCAAACGGGGGGCCCTAGCAATCAGCCCCAGCATTTT. The chain carries TRBV4-1 and TRBJ1-5; D might be TRBD1 (6 bases). CDR1 and CDR2 (germline): MGHRA, YSYEKL. V lost 2 bases, J lost 0 bases, and 11 bases lay in between. This CDR3 is 16 amino acids long.

The gene calls are TRBV6-5 and TRBJ2-7, with D unresolved. The CDR3 length is 13 residues. The V end lost 4 bases, the J end lost 7 bases, and 14 bases lay between the germline ends. The germline V gene has CDR1 MNHEY and CDR2 SVGAGI. The CDR3, as DNA: TGTGCCAGCAGTTCCGGGTCTGGTGGGGAGCAGTACTTC. This encodes CASSSGSGGEQYF.

This chain joins TRBV6-5 and TRBJ1-6; D might be TRBD1 (6 bases). Germline V lookup: CDR1 MNHEY, CDR2 SVGAGI. V was cut by 5 bases and J by 5 bases, with 13 bases left in between. The CDR3 totals 15 residues. For the CDR3, the DNA is TGTGCCAGCAGTCCCCTGGACAGCAATAATTCACCCCTCCACTTT. Its translation: CASSPLDSNNSPLHF.

V and J are TRBV6-1 and TRBJ1-2; D gene unclear. Germline-derived CDR1 and CDR2 are MNHNS and SASEGT. Deletions cut 7 bases from V and 0 bases from J, with 9 bases between. This CDR3 region has 13 residues. The CDR3 region has the DNA TGTGCCAGCACTATCGGGGCTAACTATGGCTACACCTTC. Encoded protein: CASTIGANYGYTF.